These 7 T cell receptor beta chains came from one sample sequenced in a study of T cells in Graves' hyperthyroidism and ophthalmopathy. Regions amplified from RNA transcripts were the TCR beta CDR3 regions. The TCR CDR3 was amplified in a first-round RT-PCR using the HTBI primer set. TCRdb passed the multiplex PCR reads through MiXCR, listing each CDR3 protein once. This table holds hundreds of thousands of distinct CDR3 sequences, over 35% found once. The sample consisted of blood. These receptors were obtained from a man in his late teens or twenties with Graves' hyperthyroidism.

The table lists this clonotype with a few counts. V is TRBV12-3 or TRBV12-4 and J is TRBJ2-7; 8 bases fit TRBD1. J gave up 0 bases and V 5 bases, and 6 bases lay outside the gene matches. The CDR3 totals 15 residues. The CDR3 DNA reads as TGTGCCAGCAGTACCCCCGGGACAGGCTCCTACGAGCAGTACTTC. Encoded protein: CASSTPGTGSYEQYF.

With regard to this clonotype: A much larger clone differs by one base, so this may be a read error. The V and J genes are TRBV29-1 and TRBJ1-1; D perhaps matches TRBD1 (6 bases). V lost 4 bases to trimming and J lost 4 bases, with 16 bases between them. Looked up from germline, CDR1 is SQVTM and CDR2 is ANQGSEA. The CDR3 covers 14 residues. The CDR3 loop is CSVVRQGRSTEAFF. The CDR3 bases are TGCAGCGTTGTTCGGCAGGGGAGGAGCACTGAAGCTTTCTTT.

This clonotype was picked up one time. V usage is TRBV7-8 and J usage is TRBJ1-5; D may be TRBD1 (6 bases). The V end was cut by 11 bases, the J end by 4 bases, with 18 bases between. Germline V lookup: CDR1 SGHVS, CDR2 FQNEAQ. The length of the CDR3 is 14 residues. CDR3 bases: TGTGCCTGGTCCGGGGTCAGGGGAAATCAGCCCCAGCATTTT. Translating gives CAWSGVRGNQPQHF.

The V and J genes are TRBV19 and TRBJ2-7, with TRBD1 matching 7 bases. Per germline, CDR1 LNHDA and CDR2 SQIVND (reference sequence). J was trimmed by 2 bases and V by 1 base; bases with no gene match: 8. CDR3 size: 16 residues. CDR3 bases: TGTGCCAGTAGTATAGGGGACAGAACGACCCCCTACGAGCAGTACTTC. Translation gives CASSIGDRTTPYEQYF.

The gene calls are TRBV28 and TRBJ2-1, with D tentatively TRBD1 or TRBD2 (6 bases each). The closer fit of TRBJ2-7 to the DNA end suggests the J call may be wrong. This CDR3 region has 13 residues. The germline CDR1 and CDR2 sequences are MDHEN and SYDVKM. CDR3 sequence: CASSLRERGEQYF. The CDR3 DNA reads as TGTGCCAGCAGTTTACGGGAGAGGGGGGAGCAGTACTTC.

This clonotype was recorded many times. The chain carries TRBV9 and TRBJ1-5, with a tentative D call TRBD1 (5 bases). V was pared by 5 bases and J by 6 bases, with 12 bases between. This CDR3 is built from 13 residues. Germline V gives CDR1 SGDLS, CDR2 YYNGEE. CDR3 bases: TGTGCCAGCAGTGGGGACGGGGTTCAGCCCCAGCATTTT. Its protein is CASSGDGVQPQHF. Drawing the rest from reference TRBV9 and TRBJ1-5, the complete variable domain is DSGVTQTPKHLITATGQRVTLRCSPRSGDLSVYWYQQSLDQGLQFLIQYYNGEERAKGNILERFSAQQFPDLHSELNLSSLELGDSALYFCASSGDGVQPQHFGDGTRLSIL.

A word on this clonotype: A read error may be the cause here, since a much bigger clone is one base away. V gene TRBV11-3 combines with J gene TRBJ2-6; D possibly uses TRBD1 or TRBD2 (5 bases each). The germline V gene has CDR1 SGHNT and CDR2 YENEEA. This CDR3 has 13 residues. Trimming left V 5 bases short and J 8 bases short, with 10 bases between. CDR3 DNA: TGTGCCAGCAGCCCAGGGACCCCCAACGTCCTGACTTTC. Protein product: CASSPGTPNVLTF.